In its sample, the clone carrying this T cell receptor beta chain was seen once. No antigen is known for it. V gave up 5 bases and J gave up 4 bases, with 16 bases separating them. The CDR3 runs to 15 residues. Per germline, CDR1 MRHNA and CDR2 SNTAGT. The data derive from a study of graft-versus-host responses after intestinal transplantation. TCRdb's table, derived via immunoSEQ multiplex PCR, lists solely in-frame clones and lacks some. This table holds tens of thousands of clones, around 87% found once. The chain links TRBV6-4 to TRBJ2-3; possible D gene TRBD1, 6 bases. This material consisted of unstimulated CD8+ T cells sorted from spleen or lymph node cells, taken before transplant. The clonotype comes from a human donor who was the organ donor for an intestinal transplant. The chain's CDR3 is CASSPGASGADTQYF. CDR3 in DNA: TGTGCCAGCAGTCCAGGGGCCAGTGGCGCAGATACGCAGTATTTT.